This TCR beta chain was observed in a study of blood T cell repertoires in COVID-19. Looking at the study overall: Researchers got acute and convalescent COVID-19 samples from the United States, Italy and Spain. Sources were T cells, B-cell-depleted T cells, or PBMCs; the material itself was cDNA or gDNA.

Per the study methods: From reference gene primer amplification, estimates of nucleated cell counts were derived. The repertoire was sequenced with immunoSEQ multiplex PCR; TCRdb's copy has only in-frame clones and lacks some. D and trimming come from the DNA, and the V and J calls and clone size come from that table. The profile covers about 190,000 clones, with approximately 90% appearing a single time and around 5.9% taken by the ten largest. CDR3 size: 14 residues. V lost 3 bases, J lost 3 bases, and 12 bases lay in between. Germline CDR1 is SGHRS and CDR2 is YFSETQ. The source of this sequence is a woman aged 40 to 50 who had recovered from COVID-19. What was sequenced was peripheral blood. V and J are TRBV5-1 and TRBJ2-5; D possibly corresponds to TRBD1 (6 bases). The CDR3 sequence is CASSWAGAKETQYF. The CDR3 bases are TGCGCCAGCAGCTGGGCAGGGGCCAAAGAGACCCAGTACTTC.